The 31 T cell receptor beta chains listed next were all sequenced from one sample in a study of blood T cell repertoires in COVID-19. The assay was immunoSEQ multiplex PCR, and TCRdb's table has in-frame clones only and misses some. The sample contains about 20,000 clones, more than 85% of which appear only once. Specimen: peripheral blood. These receptor sequences come from a man aged 65 to 79 with active COVID-19.

The CDR3 loop reads CASSIDPSLTSGANVLTF. DNA of the CDR3: TGTGCCAGTAGTATAGATCCGAGTCTCACCTCTGGGGCCAACGTCCTGACTTTC. J is TRBJ2-6 and V is TRBV19; no reliable D call. In germline, CDR1 is LNHDA, CDR2 SQIVND (reference sequence). This CDR3 has 18 residues. The germline V and J ends were trimmed by 0 bases and 0 bases, with 12 bases remaining between them.

This chain links TRBV5-4 with TRBJ2-2; 8 nucleotides line up with TRBD1. Germline V gives CDR1 SGHNT, CDR2 YYREEE (reference sequence). The V segment lost 1 base and the J segment 4 bases; nucleotides outside the gene matches: 6. This CDR3 region has 16 residues. The DNA for the CDR3 is TGTGCCAGCAGCTTGCCAGGACAGGGTACCACCGGGGAGCTGTTTTTT. As protein: CASSLPGQGTTGELFF.

This clone was observed a single time. This chain connects TRBV30 to TRBJ2-5; the D gene is possibly TRBD2 (7 bases). Germline V gene lookup returns CDR1 GTSNPN and CDR2 SVGIG (reference sequence). Trimming cost V 0 bases and J 3 bases, with 14 bases left between them. This CDR3 spans 15 amino acids. CDR3 in DNA: TGTGCCTGGAGTGTACGGGGGGCCGGAAAAGAGACCCAGTACTTC. Translated, it gives CAWSVRGAGKETQYF.

This clone appeared a single time. The rearrangement joins TRBV27 to TRBJ1-5, with a tentative D call TRBD1 (5 bases). V was cut by 6 bases and J by 0 bases, with 12 bases left in between. Germline-derived CDR1 and CDR2 are MNHEY and SMNVEV (reference sequence). The CDR3 is made up of 15 amino acids. The CDR3 sequence is CASRSTEYSNQPQHF. The CDR3 nucleotides read TGTGCCAGCAGATCGACAGAATATAGCAATCAGCCCCAGCATTTT.

The genes are TRBV11-2 and TRBJ2-5; TRBD1 is a possible D gene (5 bases). Germline lookup yields CDR1 SGHAT and CDR2 FQNNGV. V was shortened by 5 bases and J by 5 bases, with 9 bases between the two germline ends. This CDR3 region has 12 residues. The CDR3 nucleotides are TGTGCCAGCAGCCAGGGTAGGGAGACCCAGTACTTC. It codes for CASSQGRETQYF.

V gene TRBV7-9 combines with J gene TRBJ2-1, with D possibly being TRBD1 (6 bases). This CDR3 is 15 amino acids long. Per germline, CDR1 SEHNR and CDR2 FQNEAQ (reference sequence). Between the trimmed V and J ends, which lost 4 bases and 2 bases, there was a span of 12 bases. CDR3 sequence reads: CASSSAGTPYNEQFF. DNA of the CDR3: TGTGCCAGCAGCTCGGCCGGGACACCCTACAATGAGCAGTTCTTC.

The V call is TRBV28, the J call TRBJ1-6; 9 bases agree with TRBD1. The CDR3 runs to 12 residues. Germline V CDR1 and CDR2: MDHEN, SYDVKM. With 6 bases clipped from V and 10 bases from J, the junction kept 1 base outside the gene matches. CDR3 DNA sequence: TGTGCCAGCAGCGACAGGGGGTCACCCCTCCACTTT. As protein: CASSDRGSPLHF.

This clone was picked up a small number of times. The V gene is TRBV28, the J gene TRBJ2-1; TRBD2 matches 7 bases. Losses at the gene ends were 6 bases for V and 5 bases for J; bases not matched to a gene: 7. This CDR3 contains 14 residues. The germline V gene has CDR1 MDHEN and CDR2 SYDVKM. CDR3 nucleotides: TGTGCCAGCAGCCCGACCGGGACTAACAATGAGCAGTTCTTC. Its translation is CASSPTGTNNEQFF.

The chain employs TRBV15 and TRBJ2-3; D is unresolved. V was shortened by 3 bases and J by 6 bases, with 7 bases between the two germline ends. Germline V CDR1 and CDR2: LNHNV, YYDKDF (reference sequence). The CDR3 sequence is 12 residues long. The CDR3 loop is CATSRRGDTQYF. The CDR3 nucleotides are TGTGCCACCAGCAGGCGAGGCGATACGCAGTATTTT. Looking up the rest from reference TRBV15 and TRBJ2-3 gives the full variable domain: DAMVIQNPRYQVTQFGKPVTLSCSQTLNHNVMYWYQQKSSQAPKLLFHYYDKDFNNEADTPDNFQSRRPNTSFCFLDIRSPGLGDTAMYLCATSRRGDTQYFGPGTRLTVL.

The chain couples TRBV5-1 to TRBJ2-1; no clear D. Per the germline V gene, CDR1 is SGHRS and CDR2 is YFSETQ. V was clipped by 7 bases and J by 5 bases, with 19 bases between them. CDR3 length equals 15 residues. The CDR3 reads CASRSTLTPNNEQFF. The CDR3 DNA is TGCGCCAGCCGATCGACTCTAACCCCTAACAATGAGCAGTTCTTC.

The chain links TRBV10-1 to TRBJ2-1; D is uncertain. V was trimmed by 6 bases and J by 4 bases, leaving 13 bases between them. Germline CDR1 and CDR2: WNHNN and SYGVQD (reference sequence). The CDR3 runs 14 residues. The chain's CDR3 is CASSASTQYNEQFF. CDR3 nucleotides: TGCGCCAGCAGCGCCAGTACCCAGTACAATGAGCAGTTCTTC.

This chain joins TRBV29-1 and TRBJ1-2, with D perhaps matching TRBD1 (6 bases). CDR1 SQVTM and CDR2 ANQGSEA come from the germline V gene. V was pared by 1 base and J by 7 bases, with 13 bases between. The CDR3 length is 13 residues. CDR3 amino acids: CSVEVPGASGYTF. The CDR3 region has the DNA TGCAGCGTTGAAGTCCCAGGGGCATCTGGCTACACCTTC.

The chain is built from TRBV7-2 and TRBJ2-1, with 7 nucleotides matching TRBD2. Per the germline V gene, CDR1 is SGHTA and CDR2 is FQGNSA. The V segment lost 4 bases and the J segment 4 bases; nucleotides outside the gene matches: 1. The CDR3 contains 13 residues. The CDR3 protein is CASSWGGYNEQFF. CDR3 nucleotides: TGTGCCAGCAGCTGGGGGGGGTACAATGAGCAGTTCTTC.

The chain links TRBV10-3 to TRBJ1-1; a weak D match, TRBD1 (6 bases). CDR3 length equals 14 residues. Germline lookup yields CDR1 ENHRY and CDR2 SYGVKD. V was pared by 6 bases and J by 3 bases, with 14 bases between. The CDR3 DNA follows: TGTGCCATCAGCACGACAGGACCTGACACTGAAGCTTTCTTT. Its protein is CAISTTGPDTEAFF.

This clone was counted once. The V call is TRBV7-9, the J call TRBJ2-5, with D tentatively TRBD1 (7 bases). Germline V gene sequence: CDR1 SEHNR, CDR2 FQNEAQ (reference sequence). The V gene lost 4 bases and the J gene lost 5 bases, with 20 bases spanning the gap. This CDR3 has 16 residues. The CDR3 sequence: CASSSRDSARSETQYF. CDR3 nucleotides: TGTGCCAGCAGCTCGCGGGACAGCGCCCGTTCGGAGACCCAGTACTTC.

In its sample, this clone was seen a few times. V and J are TRBV28 and TRBJ1-2; 9 bases are a match to TRBD1. The ends lost 6 bases at V and 8 bases at J; junction bases unmatched: 4. The germline V gene has CDR1 MDHEN and CDR2 SYDVKM. The CDR3 runs to 12 residues. The CDR3 region is CASSGTGLGYTF. CDR3 bases: TGTGCCAGCAGCGGGACAGGGTTGGGCTACACCTTC.

In DNA, the CDR3 is TGTGCCAGCAGTATAAAGCGGGGGGACCGGCAGTACTTC. This encodes CASSIKRGDRQYF. This sequence joins TRBV27 and TRBJ2-7, with 9 bases that match TRBD2. Germline V lookup: CDR1 MNHEY, CDR2 SMNVEV (reference sequence). The CDR3 is 13 residues long. After removal of 5 bases from V and 9 bases from J, the junction contained 8 bases not matched to a gene.

The rearrangement joins TRBV11-2 to TRBJ2-7; 7 bases are shared with TRBD1. With 5 bases clipped from V and 0 bases from J, the junction kept 10 bases outside the gene matches. This CDR3 is 16 amino acids long. Germline V gene lookup returns CDR1 SGHAT and CDR2 FQNNGV. CDR3: CASSTQTGFSSYEQYF. The CDR3, as DNA: TGTGCCAGCAGCACTCAGACAGGGTTCAGCTCCTACGAGCAGTACTTC. The full variable domain, in which reference TRBV11-2 and TRBJ2-7 provide the parts outside the CDR3, is EAGVAQSPRYKIIEKRQSVAFWCNPISGHATLYWYQQILGQGPKLLIQFQNNGVVDDSQLPKDRFSAERLKGVDSTLKIQPAKLEDSAVYLCASSTQTGFSSYEQYFGPGTRLTVT.

This clone appeared once. The chain joins TRBV2 to TRBJ1-1; possibly TRBD1 for D (6 bases). Trimming removed 6 bases from V and 10 bases from J, with 18 bases in between. The CDR3 length is 13 residues. Per the germline V gene, CDR1 is SNHLY and CDR2 is FYNNEI. The CDR3 protein is CASRTGTQGPAFF. As DNA, the CDR3 is TGTGCCAGCAGGACGGGGACCCAGGGGCCAGCTTTCTTT.

The rearrangement joins TRBV5-1 to TRBJ1-3, with 7 bases lining up with TRBD1. Losses at the gene ends were 0 bases for V and 1 base for J; bases not matched to a gene: 1. The germline V gene has CDR1 SGHRS and CDR2 YFSETQ. The CDR3 covers 15 residues. For the CDR3, the DNA is TGCGCCAGCAGCTTGGCGGGACAGTCTGGAAACACCATATATTTT. Encoded protein: CASSLAGQSGNTIYF.

The chain joins TRBV9 to TRBJ1-4; TRBD1 agrees at 8 bases. This CDR3 spans 15 amino acids. Trimming took 0 bases from V and 4 from J; bases not matched to a gene: 2. Per the germline V gene, CDR1 is SGDLS and CDR2 is YYNGEE. Here the CDR3 reads CASSVAGGHNEKLFF. CDR3 DNA: TGTGCCAGCAGCGTAGCAGGGGGCCATAATGAAAAACTGTTTTTT.

The chain links TRBV10-3 to TRBJ2-2; TRBD2 agrees at 7 bases. Germline V gives CDR1 ENHRY, CDR2 SYGVKD. Trimming removed 2 bases from V and 5 bases from J; junction bases left unmatched: 8. This CDR3 is 16 amino acids long. The CDR3 nucleotides are TGTGCCATCAGTGAGCCGGTAGCGGGCGGTACCGGGGAGCTGTTTTTT. Protein: CAISEPVAGGTGELFF.

CDR3 bases: TGTGCCAGCAGCTTGGGAACCGCGGGGCGAGGCACTGAAGCTTTCTTT. Its translation: CASSLGTAGRGTEAFF. The chain couples TRBV5-4 to TRBJ1-1; D perhaps matches TRBD1 (5 bases). This CDR3 contains 16 residues. Germline V gene sequence: CDR1 SGHNT, CDR2 YYREEE (reference sequence). The ends were cut back, 0 bases at V and 4 bases at J, with 16 bases in the middle.

The genes are TRBV4-1 and TRBJ2-7, with 9 bases identical to TRBD1. This CDR3 is 19 amino acids long. Germline trimming cut 0 bases from V and 3 bases from J; bases unmatched to any gene: 15. Germline CDR1 MGHRA, CDR2 YSYEKL. The CDR3 DNA sequence: TGCGCCAGCAGCCAAGATCAGGGACAGGGAATGGGAGGTTTCTACGAGCAGTACTTC. Its protein is CASSQDQGQGMGGFYEQYF.

The chain uses TRBV16 and TRBJ2-5, with 8 bases identical to TRBD1. The CDR3 has 15 amino acids. The germline gives CDR1 KGHSY, CDR2 FQNENV. The V and J ends lost 2 bases and 5 bases, in that order; junction bases with no gene match: 7. CDR3 nucleotide sequence: TGTGCCAGCAGCCAACTAGGACAGGGCGGGGAGACCCAGTACTTC. Encoded protein: CASSQLGQGGETQYF.

The rearrangement links TRBV7-2 to TRBJ2-1, with 11 positions matching TRBD2. This CDR3 has 15 amino acids. After removal of 1 base from V and 9 bases from J, the junction contained 5 bases not matched to a gene. Germline V gene sequence: CDR1 SGHTA, CDR2 FQGNSA. CDR3 bases: TGTGCCAGCAGCTTAGAAGTAGCGGGAGGGCCTGAGCAGTTCTTC. This encodes CASSLEVAGGPEQFF.

V and J are TRBV29-1 and TRBJ1-5; 7 bases agree with TRBD1. The CDR3 has 13 amino acids. V lost 4 bases to trimming and J lost 7 bases; unmatched junction nucleotides: 7. CDR1 SQVTM and CDR2 ANQGSEA come from the germline V gene. In nucleotides, the CDR3 is TGCAGCGTTGGGAGGGGGCAGGGGCAGCCCCAGCATTTT. Its translation is CSVGRGQGQPQHF.

V usage is TRBV7-2 and J usage is TRBJ2-1, with 9 bases lining up with TRBD2. Germline-derived CDR1 and CDR2 are SGHTA and FQGNSA. This CDR3 is built from 15 residues. The junction had 3 bases not matched to a gene; V was cut back by 3 bases and J by 3 bases. Here the CDR3 reads CASSLLAGNYNEQFF. The CDR3 DNA is TGTGCCAGCAGCTTGCTAGCGGGGAACTACAATGAGCAGTTCTTC.

The chain joins TRBV6-6 to TRBJ1-1, with D perhaps TRBD1 (5 bases). Trimming left V 5 bases short and J 2 bases short, with 21 bases between. Germline V gives CDR1 MNHNY, CDR2 SVGAGI (reference sequence). The CDR3 runs 17 residues. In DNA, the CDR3 is TGTGCCAGCAGTCACCCTGGCGTGGCAGGGCGTAACACTGAAGCTTTCTTT. Translating it yields CASSHPGVAGRNTEAFF.

The chain combines TRBV4-3 with TRBJ2-3, with 7 bases fitting TRBD1. Looked up from germline, CDR1 is LGHNA and CDR2 is YSLEER. The V gene end was trimmed by 1 base and the J gene end by 4 bases; junction bases not matched to a gene: 2. There are 14 residues in the CDR3. As DNA, the CDR3 is TGCGCCAGCAGCCAAGGGACAGGAGCAGATACGCAGTATTTT. This gives the protein CASSQGTGADTQYF.

The V gene is TRBV5-1, the J gene TRBJ2-5; D is unresolved. The germline V and J ends were trimmed by 2 bases and 3 bases, with 8 bases remaining between them. This CDR3 region has 13 residues. Per the germline V gene, CDR1 is SGHRS and CDR2 is YFSETQ. CDR3 region: CASSLGVEETQYF. The CDR3, as DNA: TGCGCCAGCAGCTTAGGAGTGGAAGAGACCCAGTACTTC. Looking up the rest from reference TRBV5-1 and TRBJ2-5 gives the full variable domain: KAGVTQTPRYLIKTRGQQVTLSCSPISGHRSVSWYQQTPGQGLQFLFEYFSETQRNKGNFPGRFSGRQFSNSRSEMNVSTLELGDSALYLCASSLGVEETQYFGPGTRLLVL.